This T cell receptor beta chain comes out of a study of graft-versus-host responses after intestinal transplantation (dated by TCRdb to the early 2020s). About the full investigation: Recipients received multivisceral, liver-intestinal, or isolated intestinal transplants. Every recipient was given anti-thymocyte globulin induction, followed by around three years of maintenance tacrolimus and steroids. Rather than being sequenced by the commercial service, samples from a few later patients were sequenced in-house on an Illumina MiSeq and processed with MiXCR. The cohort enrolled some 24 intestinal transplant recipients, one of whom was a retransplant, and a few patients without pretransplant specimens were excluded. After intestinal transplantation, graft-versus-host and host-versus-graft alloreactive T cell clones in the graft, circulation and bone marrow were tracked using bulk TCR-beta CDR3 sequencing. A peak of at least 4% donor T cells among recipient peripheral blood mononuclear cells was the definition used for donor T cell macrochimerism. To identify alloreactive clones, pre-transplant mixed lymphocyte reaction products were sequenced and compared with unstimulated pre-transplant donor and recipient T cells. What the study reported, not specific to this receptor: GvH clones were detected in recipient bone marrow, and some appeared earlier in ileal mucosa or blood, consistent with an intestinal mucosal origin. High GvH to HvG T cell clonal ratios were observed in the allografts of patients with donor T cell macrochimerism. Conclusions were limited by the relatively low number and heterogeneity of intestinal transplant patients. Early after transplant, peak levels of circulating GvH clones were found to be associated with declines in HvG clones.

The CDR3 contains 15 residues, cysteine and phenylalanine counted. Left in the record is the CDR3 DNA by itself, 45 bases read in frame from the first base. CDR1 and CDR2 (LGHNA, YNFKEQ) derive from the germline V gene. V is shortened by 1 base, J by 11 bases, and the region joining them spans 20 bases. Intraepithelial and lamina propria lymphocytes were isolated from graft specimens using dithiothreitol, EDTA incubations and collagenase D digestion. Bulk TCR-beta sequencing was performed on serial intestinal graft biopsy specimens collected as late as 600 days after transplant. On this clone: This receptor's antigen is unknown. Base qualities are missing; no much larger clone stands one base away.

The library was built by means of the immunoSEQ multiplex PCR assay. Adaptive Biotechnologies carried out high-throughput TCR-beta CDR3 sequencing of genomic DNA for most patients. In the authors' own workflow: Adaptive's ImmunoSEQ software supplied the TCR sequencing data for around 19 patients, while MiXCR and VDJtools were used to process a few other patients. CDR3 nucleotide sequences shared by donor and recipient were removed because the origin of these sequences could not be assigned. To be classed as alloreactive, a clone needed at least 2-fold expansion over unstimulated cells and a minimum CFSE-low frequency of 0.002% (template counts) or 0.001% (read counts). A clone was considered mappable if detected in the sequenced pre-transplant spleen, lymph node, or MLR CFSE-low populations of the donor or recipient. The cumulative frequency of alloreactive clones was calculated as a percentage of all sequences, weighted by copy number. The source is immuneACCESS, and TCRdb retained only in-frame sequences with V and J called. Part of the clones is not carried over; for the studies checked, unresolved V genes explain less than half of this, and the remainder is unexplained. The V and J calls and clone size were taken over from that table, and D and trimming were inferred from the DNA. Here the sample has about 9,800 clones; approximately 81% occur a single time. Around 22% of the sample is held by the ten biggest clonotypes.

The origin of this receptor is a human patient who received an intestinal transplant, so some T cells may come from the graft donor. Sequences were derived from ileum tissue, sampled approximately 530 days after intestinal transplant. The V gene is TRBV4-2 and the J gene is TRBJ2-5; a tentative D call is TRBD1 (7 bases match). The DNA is TGTGCCAGCAGCCAAGTGCGGGCAGGGGGGTATGAGCAGTACTTC. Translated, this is CASSQVRAGGYEQYF.